Below, 27 T cell receptor beta chains from the same sample are listed, as sequenced in a study of a mutant IDH1 vaccine in newly diagnosed glioma. TCRdb keeps only in-frame clones here, not all; method: immunoSEQ multiplex PCR. Of 20,000 to 25,000 clones listed, 91% are singletons. Noted time point: baseline, week 1 (first vaccination visit). Treatment defined: pre-vaccination baseline after standard-of-care therapy. The sample here was PBMCs, taken from a glioma patient treated with radiotherapy, temozolomide or both. The receptors shown here come from a man between 25 and 39 years old with glioma.

The V and J genes are TRBV7-9 and TRBJ2-7; 8 bases align to TRBD1. The germline V gene has CDR1 SEHNR and CDR2 FQNEAQ (reference sequence). CDR3 length equals 15 residues. The ends lost 5 bases at V and 1 base at J; junction bases unmatched: 7. In DNA form, the CDR3 reads TGTGCCAGCAGCCCCGGACAGGGAATTTCCTACGAGCAGTACTTC. Translated: CASSPGQGISYEQYF.

This rearrangement joins TRBV7-2 to TRBJ2-1; D might be TRBD2 (6 bases). V lost 5 bases and J lost 7, with 15 bases in between. The CDR3 is 14 amino acids. The germline V gene has CDR1 SGHTA and CDR2 FQGNSA. In DNA form, the CDR3 reads TGTGCCAGCAGCCCTTATGCAGGGAGGAATGAGCAGTTCTTC. Translation gives CASSPYAGRNEQFF.

The chain has TRBV6-5 and TRBJ2-7, with D perhaps TRBD2 (5 bases). V gave up 0 bases and J gave up 2 bases, with 8 bases separating them. CDR1 and CDR2 (germline): MNHEY, SVGAGI. This CDR3 is 14 amino acids long. The DNA for the CDR3 is TGTGCCAGCAGTTACTCTGCCGGGGCCTACGAGCAGTACTTC. Its translation: CASSYSAGAYEQYF.

This clone came up once. In DNA form, the CDR3 reads TGTGCCAGCAGTGAGGGGGGCTACACCTTC. It translates to CASSEGGYTF. V usage is TRBV2 and J usage is TRBJ1-2; no definite D call. V was clipped by 3 bases and J by 8 bases, with 4 bases between them. Looked up from germline, CDR1 is SNHLY and CDR2 is FYNNEI. The CDR3 contains 10 residues.

The rearrangement joins TRBV30 to TRBJ2-7, with D possibly being TRBD1 (5 bases). CDR1 and CDR2 (germline): GTSNPN, SVGIG (reference sequence). V shed 2 bases and J shed 2 bases, with 13 bases lying between them. This CDR3 comprises 14 residues. The CDR3 is CAWSTGRVAYEQYF. The CDR3 DNA sequence: TGTGCCTGGAGTACTGGCAGGGTCGCCTACGAGCAGTACTTC.

V usage is TRBV19 and J usage is TRBJ2-2; TRBD1 matches 7 bases. The CDR3 runs to 14 residues. Germline CDR1 LNHDA, CDR2 SQIVND (reference sequence). Trimming took 10 bases from V and 4 from J; bases not matched to a gene: 9. CDR3 residues: CAILDRDGTGELFF. CDR3 DNA: TGTGCCATCCTAGACAGGGACGGCACCGGGGAGCTGTTTTTT.

The chain combines TRBV5-5 with TRBJ1-1, with 7 bases aligning to TRBD1. The V and J ends lost 3 bases and 5 bases, in that order; junction bases with no gene match: 7. Germline CDR1 reads SGHKS; CDR2 reads YYEKEE (reference sequence). The CDR3 sequence is 14 residues long. CDR3 DNA sequence: TGTGCCAGCAGCTCGACAGGGCCGGAGACTGAAGCTTTCTTT. Protein sequence: CASSSTGPETEAFF.

The chain carries TRBV5-1 and TRBJ2-5, with D perhaps matching TRBD1 (6 bases). The CDR3 length is 14 residues. V shed 6 bases and J shed 2 bases, with 14 bases lying between them. Looked up from germline, CDR1 is SGHRS and CDR2 is YFSETQ. The CDR3 spells CASIGAGAQETQYF. Here the CDR3 DNA reads TGCGCCAGCATTGGGGCAGGGGCTCAAGAGACCCAGTACTTC.

The chain uses TRBV4-1 and TRBJ2-7; TRBD2 matches 8 bases. Germline CDR1 and CDR2: MGHRA and YSYEKL. The CDR3 spans 14 residues. J gave up 6 bases and V 2 bases, and 6 bases lay outside the gene matches. CDR3 amino acids: CASSQISGTGEQYF. The CDR3 DNA reads as TGCGCCAGCAGCCAAATTAGCGGGACGGGCGAGCAGTACTTC.

The count of this clone is one. The chain's CDR3 is CAISDDREQYF. The CDR3 DNA follows: TGTGCCATCAGCGATGACAGGGAGCAGTACTTC. This sequence joins TRBV10-3 and TRBJ2-7, with a weak D call TRBD1 (6 bases). Germline V lookup: CDR1 ENHRY, CDR2 SYGVKD. This CDR3 is 11 amino acids long. V was cut by 6 bases and J by 7 bases, with 10 bases left in between.

The V and J genes are TRBV30 and TRBJ1-5, with 11 bases aligning to TRBD1. V lost 7 bases and J lost 4; bases outside the gene matches: 3. The CDR3 runs to 13 residues. The germline V gene has CDR1 GTSNPN and CDR2 SVGIG (reference sequence). The CDR3 region is CALGQGVNQPQHF. CDR3 coding DNA: TGTGCCTTGGGACAGGGGGTGAATCAGCCCCAGCATTTT.

The rearrangement joins TRBV2 to TRBJ1-3, with TRBD1 as a possible D gene (6 bases). Trimming stripped 7 bases from V and 0 bases from J, with 10 bases between. Germline values: CDR1 SNHLY, CDR2 FYNNEI. The CDR3 length is 14 residues. The CDR3 sequence is CASNSDSSGNTIYF. The DNA of the CDR3 is TGTGCCAGCAATTCGGACAGCTCTGGAAACACCATATATTTT.

This sequence joins TRBV6-1 and TRBJ2-1; 13 positions agree with TRBD2. This CDR3 comprises 17 residues. With 1 base clipped from V and 9 bases from J, the junction kept 9 bases outside the gene matches. CDR1 MNHNS and CDR2 SASEGT come from the germline V gene. The chain's CDR3 is CASSEGTSGSGLGEQFF. For the CDR3, the DNA is TGTGCCAGCAGTGAAGGGACTAGCGGGAGTGGGTTGGGTGAGCAGTTCTTC.

The gene calls are TRBV2 and TRBJ2-2, with D perhaps TRBD2 (7 bases). V was pared by 11 bases and J by 2 bases, with 18 bases between. The CDR3 covers 15 residues. Germline lookup yields CDR1 SNHLY and CDR2 FYNNEI. CDR3 in amino acids: CALRPGGLNTGELFF. The CDR3 DNA reads as TGTGCCCTCAGGCCCGGGGGGCTAAACACCGGGGAGCTGTTTTTT.

Relative to its sample, this clone is medium-sized. The genes are TRBV6-1 and TRBJ2-2; 8 nucleotides agree with TRBD1. Germline CDR1 MNHNS, CDR2 SASEGT. This CDR3 spans 13 amino acids. V was clipped by 8 bases and J by 6 bases; unmatched bases: 5. The CDR3 sequence: CASAGQGPGELFF. CDR3 DNA: TGTGCCAGCGCAGGACAGGGACCCGGGGAGCTGTTTTTT.

This clone occurred once. The chain employs TRBV4-2 and TRBJ1-5; D unresolved. CDR3 length: 13 amino acids. Per germline, CDR1 LGHNA and CDR2 YNFKEQ. Trimming took 4 bases from V and 5 from J, leaving 9 bases between them. In DNA, the CDR3 is TGTGCCAGCAGCCCAGAGATTGATCAGCCCCAGCATTTT. Its translation: CASSPEIDQPQHF.

This chain uses TRBV6-5 with TRBJ1-1; D ambiguous. The CDR3 is 15 residues long. CDR1 is MNHEY and CDR2 is SVGAGI in the germline V gene. Trimming pared 0 bases from V and 8 bases from J, leaving 16 bases between. The CDR3: CASSYSEGGETEAFF. CDR3 coding DNA: TGTGCCAGCAGTTACTCCGAAGGTGGCGAGACGGAAGCTTTCTTT.

This chain links TRBV6-5 with TRBJ1-2; no clear D. CDR3 length: 15 residues. CDR1 is MNHEY, CDR2 SVGAGI, per germline. V lost 2 bases, J lost 4 bases, and 14 bases lay in between. The CDR3 spells CASSYRESGGYGYTF. The CDR3 DNA reads as TGTGCCAGCAGTTACCGGGAGAGCGGAGGCTATGGCTACACCTTC.

The gene calls are TRBV19 and TRBJ2-7; D remains ambiguous. The CDR3 extends over 15 amino acids. The germline V gene has CDR1 LNHDA and CDR2 SQIVND (reference sequence). V gave up 3 bases and J gave up 2 bases, with 14 bases separating them. The CDR3 protein is CASSIGRATPYEQYF. The CDR3 coding sequence is TGTGCCAGTAGTATCGGACGAGCTACTCCCTACGAGCAGTACTTC. Using reference TRBV19 and TRBJ2-7 for the parts outside the CDR3, the full variable domain is DGGITQSPKYLFRKEGQNVTLSCEQNLNHDAMYWYRQDPGQGLRLIYYSQIVNDFQKGDIAEGYSVSREKKESFPLTVTSAQKNPTAFYLCASSIGRATPYEQYFGPGTRLTVT.

This rearrangement joins TRBV19 to TRBJ1-5; D unclear. V lost 3 bases, J lost 0 bases, and 9 bases lay in between. Per the germline V gene, CDR1 is LNHDA and CDR2 is SQIVND (reference sequence). CDR3 length: 15 amino acids. The CDR3 here is CASSMGMDSNQPQHF. DNA for the CDR3: TGTGCCAGTAGTATGGGAATGGATAGCAATCAGCCCCAGCATTTT.

The chain carries TRBV28 and TRBJ2-3, with no clear D. The ends were cut back, 1 base at V and 3 bases at J, with 2 bases in the middle. CDR1 and CDR2 (germline): MDHEN, SYDVKM. This CDR3 is 12 amino acids long. CDR3 sequence: CASSLLTDTQYF. The CDR3, as DNA: TGTGCCAGCAGTTTATTGACAGATACGCAGTATTTT.

This clone was recorded once. This chain connects TRBV11-2 to TRBJ2-1; D may correspond to TRBD1 or TRBD2 (6 bases each). CDR1 SGHAT and CDR2 FQNNGV come from the germline V gene. Deletions cut 1 base from V and 0 bases from J, with 10 bases between. This CDR3 region has 16 residues. The CDR3 DNA sequence: TGTGCCAGCAGCTTAGGGGGGGCTACCTCCTACAATGAGCAGTTCTTC. Protein product: CASSLGGATSYNEQFF.

This chain uses TRBV6-1 with TRBJ2-7; the match to TRBD2 covers 11 bases. The CDR3 runs to 15 residues. After removal of 1 base from V and 4 bases from J, the junction contained 3 bases not matched to a gene. CDR1 is MNHNS, CDR2 SASEGT, per germline. This CDR3 is CASSEGTSGLYEQYF. The CDR3 coding sequence is TGTGCCAGCAGTGAAGGGACTAGCGGGTTGTACGAGCAGTACTTC.

The chain couples TRBV6-5 to TRBJ2-5, with TRBD2 matching over 8 bases. V dropped 3 bases and J dropped 5; count of bases not matched to a gene: 8. The CDR3 contains 15 residues. Germline V CDR1 and CDR2: MNHEY, SVGAGI. CDR3 protein: CASSYGGTSSETQYF. CDR3 in DNA: TGTGCCAGCAGTTATGGCGGGACTAGTAGTGAGACCCAGTACTTC.

The chain combines TRBV7-9 with TRBJ2-2, with 12 bases that match TRBD2. The germline V gene encodes CDR1 SEHNR and CDR2 FQNEAQ (reference sequence). The V segment lost 5 bases and the J segment 7 bases; nucleotides outside the gene matches: 8. The length of the CDR3 is 16 residues. CDR3 region: CASSQTSGSWDGELFF. DNA of the CDR3: TGTGCCAGCAGCCAGACTAGCGGGAGCTGGGACGGGGAGCTGTTTTTT. Using reference TRBV7-9 and TRBJ2-2 for the parts outside the CDR3, the full variable domain is DTGVSQNPRHKITKRGQNVTFRCDPISEHNRLYWYRQTLGQGPEFLTYFQNEAQLEKSRLLSDRFSAERPKGSFSTLEIQRTEQGDSAMYLCASSQTSGSWDGELFFGEGSRLTVL.

The V gene is TRBV19, the J gene TRBJ2-6, with 8 bases identical to TRBD2. Germline lookup yields CDR1 LNHDA and CDR2 SQIVND (reference sequence). V shed 10 bases and J 4 bases; nucleotides not matched to a gene: 12. CDR3 length: 16 amino acids. In DNA form, the CDR3 reads TGTGCCACCACTAGCGGTAGCTTGATCGGGGCCAACGTCCTGACTTTC. Its protein product is CATTSGSLIGANVLTF. Using reference TRBV19 and TRBJ2-6 for the parts outside the CDR3, the full variable domain is DGGITQSPKYLFRKEGQNVTLSCEQNLNHDAMYWYRQDPGQGLRLIYYSQIVNDFQKGDIAEGYSVSREKKESFPLTVTSAQKNPTAFYLCATTSGSLIGANVLTFGAGSRLTVL.

This chain links TRBV6-5 with TRBJ2-2, with no clear D. This CDR3 is 12 amino acids long. CDR1 and CDR2 from the germline V gene are MNHEY and SVGAGI. V lost 8 bases and J 5 bases, leaving 9 bases between the germline ends. This chain's CDR3 is CASGPPTGELFF. CDR3 nucleotide sequence: TGTGCCAGCGGACCCCCTACCGGGGAGCTGTTTTTT.